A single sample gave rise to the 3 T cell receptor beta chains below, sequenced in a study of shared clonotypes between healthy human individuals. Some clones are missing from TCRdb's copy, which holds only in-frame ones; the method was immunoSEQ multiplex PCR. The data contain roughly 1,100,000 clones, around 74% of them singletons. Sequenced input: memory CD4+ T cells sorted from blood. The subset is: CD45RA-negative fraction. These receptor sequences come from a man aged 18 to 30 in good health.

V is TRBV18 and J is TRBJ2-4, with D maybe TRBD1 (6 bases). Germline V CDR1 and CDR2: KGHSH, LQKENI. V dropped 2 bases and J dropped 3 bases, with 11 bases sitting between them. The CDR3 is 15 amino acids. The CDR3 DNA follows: TGTGCCAGCTCACCAGCACCGGACAGCAAAAACATTCAGTACTTC. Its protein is CASSPAPDSKNIQYF.

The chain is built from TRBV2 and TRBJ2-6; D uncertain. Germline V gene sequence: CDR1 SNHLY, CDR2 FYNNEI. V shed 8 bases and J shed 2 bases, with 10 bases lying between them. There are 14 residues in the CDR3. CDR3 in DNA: TGTGCCAGCGTAGGTCGGACTGGGGCCAACGTCCTGACTTTC. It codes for CASVGRTGANVLTF.

The DNA of the CDR3 is TGTGCCAGCAGCTTGTATCAAACCGGGACAGTATTGGAGACCCAGTACTTC. Its protein product is CASSLYQTGTVLETQYF. This rearrangement joins TRBV11-3 to TRBJ2-5; the match to TRBD1 covers 7 bases. There are 17 residues in the CDR3. The J segment lost 5 bases and the V segment lost 3 bases, leaving 15 bases of the junction unmatched. Per germline, CDR1 SGHNT and CDR2 YENEEA.